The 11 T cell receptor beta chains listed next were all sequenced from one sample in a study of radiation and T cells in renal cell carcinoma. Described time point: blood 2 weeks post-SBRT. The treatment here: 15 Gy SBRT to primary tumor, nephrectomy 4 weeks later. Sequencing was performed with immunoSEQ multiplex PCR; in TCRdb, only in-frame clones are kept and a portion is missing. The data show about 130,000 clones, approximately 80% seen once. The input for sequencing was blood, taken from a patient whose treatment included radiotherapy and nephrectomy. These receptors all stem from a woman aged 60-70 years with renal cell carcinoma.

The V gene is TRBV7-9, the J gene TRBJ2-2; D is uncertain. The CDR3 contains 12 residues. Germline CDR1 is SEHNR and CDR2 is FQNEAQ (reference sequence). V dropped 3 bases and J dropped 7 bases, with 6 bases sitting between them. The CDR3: CASSFRFGELFF. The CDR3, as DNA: TGTGCCAGCAGCTTCAGGTTCGGGGAGCTGTTTTTT.

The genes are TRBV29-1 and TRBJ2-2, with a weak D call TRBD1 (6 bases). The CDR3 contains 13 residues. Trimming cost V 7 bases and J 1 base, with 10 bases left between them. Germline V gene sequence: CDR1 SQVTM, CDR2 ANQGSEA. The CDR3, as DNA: TGCAGCGCCGGACAGAGGAACACCGGGGAGCTGTTTTTT. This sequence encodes CSAGQRNTGELFF.

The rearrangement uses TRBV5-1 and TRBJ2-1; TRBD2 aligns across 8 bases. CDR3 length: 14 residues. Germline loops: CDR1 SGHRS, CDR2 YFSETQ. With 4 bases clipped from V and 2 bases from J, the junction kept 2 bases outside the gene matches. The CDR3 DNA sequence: TGCGCCAGCAGCGGGGGACTAGCCTACAATGAGCAGTTCTTC. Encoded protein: CASSGGLAYNEQFF.

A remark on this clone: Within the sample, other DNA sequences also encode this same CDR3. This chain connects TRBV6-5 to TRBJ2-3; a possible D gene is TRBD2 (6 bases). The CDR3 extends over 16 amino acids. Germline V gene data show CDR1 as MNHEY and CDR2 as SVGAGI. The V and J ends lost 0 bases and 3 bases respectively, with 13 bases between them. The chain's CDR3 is CASSYSSGVSTDTQYF. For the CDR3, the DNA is TGTGCCAGCAGTTACTCTTCGGGGGTTAGTACAGATACGCAGTATTTT.

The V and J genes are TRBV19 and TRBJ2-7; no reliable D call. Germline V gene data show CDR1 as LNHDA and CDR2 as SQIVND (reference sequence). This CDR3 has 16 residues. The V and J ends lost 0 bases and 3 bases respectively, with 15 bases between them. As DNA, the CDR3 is TGTGCCAGTAGTATAGATCGGCAAATTGGGGTCTACGAGCAGTACTTC. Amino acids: CASSIDRQIGVYEQYF.

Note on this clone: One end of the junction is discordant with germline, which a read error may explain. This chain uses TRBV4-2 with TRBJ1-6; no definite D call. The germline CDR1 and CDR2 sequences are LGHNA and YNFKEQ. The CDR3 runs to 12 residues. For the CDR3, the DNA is TGTGCCAGCAGCCCTTATAGTTCACCCCTCCACTTT. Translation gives CASSPYSSPLHF.

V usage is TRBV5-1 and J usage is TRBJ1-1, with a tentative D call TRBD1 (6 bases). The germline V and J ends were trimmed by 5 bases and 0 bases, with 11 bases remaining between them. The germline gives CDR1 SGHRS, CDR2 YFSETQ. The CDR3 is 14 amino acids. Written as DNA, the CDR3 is TGCGCCAGCAGGGACAGTTGGGTGAACACTGAAGCTTTCTTT. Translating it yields CASRDSWVNTEAFF.

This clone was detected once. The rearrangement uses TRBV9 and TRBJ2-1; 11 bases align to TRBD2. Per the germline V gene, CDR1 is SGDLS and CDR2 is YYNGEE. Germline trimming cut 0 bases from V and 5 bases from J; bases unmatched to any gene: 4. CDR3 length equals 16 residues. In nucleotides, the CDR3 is TGTGCCAGCAGCGTAGGGGGGACTAGCGGAAACAATGAGCAGTTCTTC. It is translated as CASSVGGTSGNNEQFF.

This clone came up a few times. This chain's CDR3 is CASSLNGNTIYF. The CDR3 coding sequence is TGTGCCAGCAGCTTAAATGGAAACACCATATATTTT. The chain carries TRBV7-2 and TRBJ1-3, with unresolved D. The CDR3 spans 12 residues. The V end was cut by 2 bases, the J end by 3 bases, with 2 bases between. Germline loops: CDR1 SGHTA, CDR2 FQGNSA.

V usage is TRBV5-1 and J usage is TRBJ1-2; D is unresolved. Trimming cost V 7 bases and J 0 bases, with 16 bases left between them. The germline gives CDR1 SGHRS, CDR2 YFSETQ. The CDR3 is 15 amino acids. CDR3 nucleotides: TGCGCCAGCTCAATGGATTATGCCCCTAACTATGGCTACACCTTC. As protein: CASSMDYAPNYGYTF.

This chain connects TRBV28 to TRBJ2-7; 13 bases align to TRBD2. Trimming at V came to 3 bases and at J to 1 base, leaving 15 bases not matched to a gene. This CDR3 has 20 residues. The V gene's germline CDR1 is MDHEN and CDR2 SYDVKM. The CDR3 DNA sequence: TGTGCCAGCAGTTTTAGTATGGGACTAGCGGGGTCTGCAACTTCCTACGAGCAGTACTTC. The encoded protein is CASSFSMGLAGSATSYEQYF.